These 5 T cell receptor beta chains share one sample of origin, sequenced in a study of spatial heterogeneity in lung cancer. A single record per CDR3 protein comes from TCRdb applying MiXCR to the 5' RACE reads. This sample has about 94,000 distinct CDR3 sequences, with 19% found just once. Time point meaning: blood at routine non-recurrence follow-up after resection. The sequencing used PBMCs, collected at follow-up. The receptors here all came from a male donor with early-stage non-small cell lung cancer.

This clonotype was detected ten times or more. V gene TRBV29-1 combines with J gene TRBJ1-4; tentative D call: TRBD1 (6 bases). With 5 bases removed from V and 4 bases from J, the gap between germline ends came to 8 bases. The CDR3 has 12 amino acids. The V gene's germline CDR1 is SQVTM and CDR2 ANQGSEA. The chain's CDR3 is CSVTGHNEKLFF. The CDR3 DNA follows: TGCAGCGTTACAGGGCATAATGAAAAACTGTTTTTT.

For the CDR3, the DNA is TGTGCCAGCAGCGAAACTAGCGGGAGGGCCTTTCAGCAGTACTTC. Encoded protein: CASSETSGRAFQQYF. This sequence joins TRBV2 and TRBJ2-7; 13 bases match TRBD2. The CDR3 is 15 residues long. V dropped 6 bases and J dropped 8; count of bases not matched to a gene: 10. From germline, CDR1 is SNHLY and CDR2 FYNNEI.

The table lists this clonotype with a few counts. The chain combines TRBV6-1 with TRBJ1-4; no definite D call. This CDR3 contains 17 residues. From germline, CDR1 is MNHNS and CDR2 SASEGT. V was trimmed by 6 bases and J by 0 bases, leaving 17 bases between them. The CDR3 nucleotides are TGTGCCAGCAGAGTACCGGACGGACGGGCAACTAATGAAAAACTGTTTTTT. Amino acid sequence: CASRVPDGRATNEKLFF.

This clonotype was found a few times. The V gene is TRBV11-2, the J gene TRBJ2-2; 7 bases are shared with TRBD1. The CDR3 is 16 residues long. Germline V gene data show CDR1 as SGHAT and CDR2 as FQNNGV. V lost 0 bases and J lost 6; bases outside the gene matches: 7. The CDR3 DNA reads TGTGCCAGCAGCTTAGATACCCCAGGGGGAGCCGGGGAGCTGTTTTTT. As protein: CASSLDTPGGAGELFF.

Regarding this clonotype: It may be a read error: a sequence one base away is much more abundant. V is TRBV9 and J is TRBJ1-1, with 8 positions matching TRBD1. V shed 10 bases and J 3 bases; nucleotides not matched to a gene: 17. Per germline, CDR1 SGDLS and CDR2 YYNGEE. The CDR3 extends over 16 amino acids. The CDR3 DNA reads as TGTGCCGGCACACCGGCAGGGGGCTCTTTGTACACTGAAGCTTTCTTT. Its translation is CAGTPAGGSLYTEAFF.